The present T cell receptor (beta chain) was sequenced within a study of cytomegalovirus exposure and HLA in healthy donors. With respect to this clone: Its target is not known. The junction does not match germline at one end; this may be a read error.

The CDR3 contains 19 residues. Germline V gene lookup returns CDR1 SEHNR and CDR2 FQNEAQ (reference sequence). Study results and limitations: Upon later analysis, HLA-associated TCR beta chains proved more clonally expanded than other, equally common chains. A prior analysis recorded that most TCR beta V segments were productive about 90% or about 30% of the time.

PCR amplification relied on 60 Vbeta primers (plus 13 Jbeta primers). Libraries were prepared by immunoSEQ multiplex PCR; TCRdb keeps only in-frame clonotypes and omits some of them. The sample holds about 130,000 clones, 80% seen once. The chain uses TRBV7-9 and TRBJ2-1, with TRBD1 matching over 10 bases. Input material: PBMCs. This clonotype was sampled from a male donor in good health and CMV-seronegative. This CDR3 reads CSSTSQLGQGILSYNEQFF. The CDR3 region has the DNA TGTTCCAGCACCTCCCAACTGGGACAGGGGATCTTATCCTACAATGAGCAGTTCTTC.